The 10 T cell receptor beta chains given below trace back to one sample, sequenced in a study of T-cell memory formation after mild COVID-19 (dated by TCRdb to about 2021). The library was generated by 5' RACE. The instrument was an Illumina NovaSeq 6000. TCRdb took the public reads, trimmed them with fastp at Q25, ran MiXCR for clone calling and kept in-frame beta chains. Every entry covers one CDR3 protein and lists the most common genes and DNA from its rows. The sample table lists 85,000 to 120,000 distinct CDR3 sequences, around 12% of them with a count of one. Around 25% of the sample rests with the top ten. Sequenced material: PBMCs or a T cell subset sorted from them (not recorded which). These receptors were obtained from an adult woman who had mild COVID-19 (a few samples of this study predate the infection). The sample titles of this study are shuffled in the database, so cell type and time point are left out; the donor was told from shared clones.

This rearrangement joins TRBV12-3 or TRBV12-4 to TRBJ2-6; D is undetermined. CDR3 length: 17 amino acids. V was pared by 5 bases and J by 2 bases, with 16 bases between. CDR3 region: CASSRSRRDAGANVLTF. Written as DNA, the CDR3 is TGTGCCAGCAGTCGCAGTCGCAGAGATGCTGGGGCCAACGTCCTGACTTTC.

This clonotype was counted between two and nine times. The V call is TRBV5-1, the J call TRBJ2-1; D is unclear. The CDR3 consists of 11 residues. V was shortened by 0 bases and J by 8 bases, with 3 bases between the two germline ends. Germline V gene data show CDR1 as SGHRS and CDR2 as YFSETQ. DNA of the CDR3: TGCGCCAGCAGCTTGGAGTATGAGCAGTTCTTC. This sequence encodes CASSLEYEQFF.

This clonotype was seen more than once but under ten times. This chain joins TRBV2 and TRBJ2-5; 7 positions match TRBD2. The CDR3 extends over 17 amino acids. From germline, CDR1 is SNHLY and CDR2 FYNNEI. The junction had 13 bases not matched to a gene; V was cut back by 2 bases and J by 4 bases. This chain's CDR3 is CASSENSAGRYAETQYF. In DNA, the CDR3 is TGTGCCAGCAGTGAAAACTCAGCCGGGAGGTATGCAGAGACCCAGTACTTC. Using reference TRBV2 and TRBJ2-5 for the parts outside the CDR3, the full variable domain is EPEVTQTPSHQVTQMGQEVILRCVPISNHLYFYWYRQILGQKVEFLVSFYNNEISEKSEIFDDQFSVERPDGSNFTLKIRSTKLEDSAMYFCASSENSAGRYAETQYFGPGTRLLVL.

As DNA, the CDR3 is TGTGCTAGTGGTTTGGTACTCAGGTCTGACAATGAGCAGTTCTTC. Amino acids: CASGLVLRSDNEQFF. The chain joins TRBV12-5 to TRBJ2-1, with unresolved D. The CDR3 length is 15 residues. The V gene lost 0 bases and the J gene lost 5 bases, with 11 bases spanning the gap. Germline-derived CDR1 and CDR2 are LGHNT and FRNRAP.

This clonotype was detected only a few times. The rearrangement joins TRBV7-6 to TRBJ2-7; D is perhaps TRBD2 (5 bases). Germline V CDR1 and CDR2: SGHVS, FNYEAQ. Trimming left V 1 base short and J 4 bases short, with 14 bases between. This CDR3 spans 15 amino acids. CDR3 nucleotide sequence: TGTGCCAGCAGCTTAGAACGACGGGGAACTTACGAGCAGTACTTC. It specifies CASSLERRGTYEQYF.

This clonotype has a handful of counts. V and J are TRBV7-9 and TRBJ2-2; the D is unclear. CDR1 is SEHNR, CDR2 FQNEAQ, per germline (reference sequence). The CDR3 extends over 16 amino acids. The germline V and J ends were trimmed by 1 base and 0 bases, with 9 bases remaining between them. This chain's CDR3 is CASSLEATTNTGELFF. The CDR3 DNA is TGTGCCAGCAGCTTAGAGGCCACAACGAACACCGGGGAGCTGTTTTTT.

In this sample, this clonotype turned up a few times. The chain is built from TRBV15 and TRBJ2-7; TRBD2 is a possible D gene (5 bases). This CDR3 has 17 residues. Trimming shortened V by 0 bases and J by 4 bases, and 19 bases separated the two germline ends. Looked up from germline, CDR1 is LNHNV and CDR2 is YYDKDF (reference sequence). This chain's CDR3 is CATSRDWRPIVLYEQYF. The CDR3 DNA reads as TGTGCCACCAGCAGAGATTGGAGGCCGATTGTGCTGTACGAGCAGTACTTC.

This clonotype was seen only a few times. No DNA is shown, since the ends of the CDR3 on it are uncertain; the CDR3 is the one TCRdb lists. CDR3 sequence: CASSLEGTRTPGSCFF. The J gene is TRBJ2-2, the V gene TRBV7-6; TRBD1, the table's D call, was not compared with the DNA. The length of the CDR3 is 16 amino acids, counting both ends. Germline V gene data show CDR1 as SGHVS and CDR2 as FNYEAQ.

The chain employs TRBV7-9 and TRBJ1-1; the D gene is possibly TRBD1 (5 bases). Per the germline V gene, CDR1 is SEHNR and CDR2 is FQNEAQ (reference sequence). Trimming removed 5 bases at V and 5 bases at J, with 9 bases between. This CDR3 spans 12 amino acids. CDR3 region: CASSTTVTEAFF. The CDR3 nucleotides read TGTGCCAGCAGCACGACAGTAACTGAAGCTTTCTTT.

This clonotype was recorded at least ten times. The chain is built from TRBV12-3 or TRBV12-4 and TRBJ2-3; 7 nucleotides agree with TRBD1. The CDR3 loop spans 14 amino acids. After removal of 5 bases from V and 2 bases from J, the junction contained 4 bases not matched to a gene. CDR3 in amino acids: CASSRDRLTDTQYF. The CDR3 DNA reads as TGTGCCAGCAGTCGGGACAGACTCACAGATACGCAGTATTTT.